The text below deals with one T cell receptor beta chain. Its antigen is unknown. The sample holds no much larger clone one base away, and base qualities are not on file. The donors were healthy, HIV-negative adults who had no recently reported acute infections or vaccinations. Every donor was a Caucasian adult living in Nashville, Tennessee, USA. The CD8 memory samples were a combination of magnetically selected CD45RO+ cells and CCR7-negative CD45RA+ effector memory (TemRA) cells. Blood was collected by leukapheresis, and PBMCs were isolated by Ficoll-Histopaque density gradient centrifugation and then cryopreserved in liquid nitrogen vapor phase. Purity and quantity of every magnetically sorted T cell population were checked by analytical flow cytometry. From each sorted fraction, genomic DNA was isolated and quantified by UV absorbance on a Nanodrop 2000c. The data stem from a study of shared clonotypes between healthy human individuals (dated by TCRdb to the early 2020s). Regarding the complete study: A couple of women and a few men aged 18 to 49 years were included in the cohort. Each donor's leukapheresis produced roughly between roughly 0.9 and 8.9 billion PBMCs. For each donor, CD4 naive and CD4 memory were each given three plates, CD8 naive was given two plates, and CD8 memory was given one plate. Different laboratories and diverse techniques were used to prepare libraries and sequence TCR repertoires, to increase sequencing depth and limit assay-specific biases. The study deeply sequenced blood TCR repertoires of 5 or 6 healthy adults to estimate repertoire size and the extent of clonotype sharing between individuals. Results and caveats for the whole study, not just this receptor: Larger estimated clonotype richness was generally found for naive subsets than for memory subsets. Based on pairwise subsampling, the degree of clonotype sharing among donors was expected to be affected by sequencing depth. Approximately 5% of naive CD4, around 4% of naive CD8, approximately 2% of memory CD4, and 0.35% to 0.5% of memory CD8 clonotypes were shared across several donors. Sampling was limited to blood, and TCR repertoires in tissue likely differ from TCR repertoires in blood. Higher generation probabilities were observed for clonotypes shared by all four sorted-subset donors than for non-shared clonotypes. The genetic and exposure-history diversity represented was limited by the small number of donors. Even with the large sequencing depth, rarefaction of the sorted-subset datasets indicated that sequencing was incomplete.

Using the deep immunoSEQ assay, TCR CDR3 regions were amplified from genomic DNA by multiplex PCR. Extracted genomic DNA from each cell subset was spread evenly across all wells of several immunoSEQ 96-well plates, with each plate serving as a replicate. Each replicate PCR for sorted subsets received about 210 ng genomic DNA, equal to roughly 33,000 T cell genomes. Purified libraries were quantified with a Qubit 3.0 fluorometer, sized on a Bioanalyzer 2100, and re-quantified with the KAPA Library Quantification kit. A separate single-read 150-cycle Illumina NextSeq 550 flow cell was used to sequence each immunoSEQ 96-well plate. The authors' analysis ran thus. The immunoSEQ output contained only junctional sequences without quality scores, so filtering could not match that applied to full-length reads. Sequences were annotated with PyIR, a Python wrapper for IgBLAST v1.9, and V/J genes and CDR3 were assigned using IMGT germline references. Reads with weak V/J assignments (E-value above 1e-6), missing CDR3, stop codons, out-of-frame junctions, or ambiguous translated residues were removed. A V3J clonotype was defined by an identical inferred V gene, J gene, and CDR3 amino acid sequence. Percentage overlap between repertoires was computed as shared unique clonotypes divided by the size of the smaller repertoire. Richness of each repertoire was evaluated using RTK rarefaction, the Chao1 estimator, and Recon v2.1 estimates of unobserved clonotypes. For all TCRbeta clonotypes obtained by the gDNA method from a few donors, generation probabilities were computed with OLGA. As stored in TCRdb, this immuneACCESS dataset retains in-frame rearrangements with V and J assigned. A fraction of the clones does not appear; measured against another copy, unresolved V genes explain less than half of the discrepancy, and the remainder lacks a known reason. The V and J calls and clone size were taken over from that table, and D and trimming were inferred from the DNA. Here the sample has some 79,000 clones; 60% to 80% occur a single time. The ten largest clones add up to about half of the sample.

Trimming leaves V shorter by 4 bases and J shorter by 3 bases, with the junction holding 3 bases beyond the gene matches. Based on the germline V gene, the CDR1 and CDR2 sequences are SGDLS and YYNGEE. The CDR3 numbers 14 residues from cysteine through phenylalanine. Only the CDR3 part of the read is kept: 42 bases, read in frame from the first base. Sequencing input: memory CD8+ T cells sorted from blood. This sample's cell subset or site label indicates: CD45RO+ cells pooled with CCR7-negative TemRA cells. The sequence is built from TRBV9 and TRBJ2-7, and 11 junctional nucleotides match TRBD2. The source of this sequence is a man aged 25-45 years in good health. This receptor has the CDR3 CASSPGTSGYEQYF. Read as DNA, the sequence is TGTGCCAGCAGCCCCGGGACTAGCGGCTACGAGCAGTACTTC.